The clone carrying this TCR beta chain was detected only a few times. Its antigen is as yet unknown. This sample is part of a study of post-analysis software for immune sequencing data. Findings and limits, study-wide: Four or five TRBV segments occurring more often in patients than controls included TRBV5-6, TRBV5-1 and TRBV20-1.

Researchers reported that TCR beta cDNA libraries carried unique molecular identifiers. TCRdb redid the calling of the PCR reads with MiXCR, one entry per CDR3 protein. Of roughly 800,000 distinct CDR3 sequences in the sample, about 45% were seen once. The V segment lost 4 bases and the J segment 3 bases; nucleotides outside the gene matches: 3. The CDR3 contains 13 residues. Germline CDR1 reads SQVTM; CDR2 reads ANQGSEA. The chain recombines TRBV29-1 with TRBJ2-1; 7 nucleotides match TRBD2. The specimen sequenced was blood. This clonotype was obtained from a girl aged 10 to 17 with multiple sclerosis. The CDR3, as DNA: TGCAGCGTTGGGGGACTACACTACAATGAGCAGTTCTTC. It is translated as CSVGGLHYNEQFF.